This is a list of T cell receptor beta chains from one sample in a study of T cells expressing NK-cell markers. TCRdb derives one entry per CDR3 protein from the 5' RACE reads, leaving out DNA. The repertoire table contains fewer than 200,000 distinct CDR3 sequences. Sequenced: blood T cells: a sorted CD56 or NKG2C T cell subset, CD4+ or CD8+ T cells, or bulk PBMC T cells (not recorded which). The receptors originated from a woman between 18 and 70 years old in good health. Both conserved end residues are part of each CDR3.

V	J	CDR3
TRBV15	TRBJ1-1	CATSRDAPGNTEAFF
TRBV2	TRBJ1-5	CASTPMGQINQPQHF
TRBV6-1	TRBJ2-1	CASNPAGWEEQFF
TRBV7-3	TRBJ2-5	CASAGGVQETQYF
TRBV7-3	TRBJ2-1	CASSSNYIAGHEGDEQFF
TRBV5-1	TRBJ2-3	CASSAGGAFSDTQYF
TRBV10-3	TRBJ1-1	CAISGSEAEAFF
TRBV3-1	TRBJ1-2	CASSQELTDVSYGYTF
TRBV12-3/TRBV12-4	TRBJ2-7	CASSLGAGGLYEQYF
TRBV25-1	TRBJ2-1	CASSPLGLAAYNEQFF
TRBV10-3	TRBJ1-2	CAISESIQNSNYGYTF
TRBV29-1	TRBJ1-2	CSVEGLDYGYTF
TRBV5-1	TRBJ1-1	CASSGRGGRTEAFF
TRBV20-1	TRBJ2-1	CSARDSRKSSNEQFF
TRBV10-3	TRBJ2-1	CAISELAAAYNEQFF
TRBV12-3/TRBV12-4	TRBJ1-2	CASSLIPGRDGYTF
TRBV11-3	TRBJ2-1	CASSFVWGPSYNEQFF
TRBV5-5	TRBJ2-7	CASSAGTGLDYEQYF
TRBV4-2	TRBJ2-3	CASSQKTASDRETDTQYF
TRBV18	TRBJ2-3	CASSHRREDPDTQYF
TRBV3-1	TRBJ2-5	CASSQEVDSGTQYF
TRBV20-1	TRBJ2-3	CSSLRGLDTDTQYF
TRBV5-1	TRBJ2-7	CASSLDGGTKEQYF
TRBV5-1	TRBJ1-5	CASSLDPGGQGSNQPQHF
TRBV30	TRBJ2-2	CACLGGLLNTGELFF
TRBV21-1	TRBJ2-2	CASSKFCLLGDNQTGELFF
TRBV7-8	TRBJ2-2	CASSFTGGMTGELFF
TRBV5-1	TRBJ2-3	CASSSRTLGADTQYF
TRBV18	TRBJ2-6	CASQPGASGANVLTF
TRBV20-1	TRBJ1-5	CSARAGGSNQPQHF
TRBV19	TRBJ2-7	CASARELASEQYF
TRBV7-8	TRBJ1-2	CASSLAVGSTYGYTF
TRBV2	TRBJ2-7	CASSVGGPPSYEQYF
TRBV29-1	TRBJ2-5	CSVLPTRKQETQYF
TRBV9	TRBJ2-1	CASSVASSSYNEQFF
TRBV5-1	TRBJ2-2	CASTQSGTSGTGELFF
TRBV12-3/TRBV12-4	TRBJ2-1	CACKERTRSANEQFF
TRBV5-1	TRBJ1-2	CASSLAGTLHNYGYTF
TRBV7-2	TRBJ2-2	CASSLNALRVDGELFF
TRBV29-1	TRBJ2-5	CSGRRGRETQYF
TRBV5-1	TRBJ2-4	CASSLDYPAGNIQYF
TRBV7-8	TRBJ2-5	CASSPDRFGETQYF
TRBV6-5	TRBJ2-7	CASSYSRGETYEQYF
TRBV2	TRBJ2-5	CASSEASALETQYF
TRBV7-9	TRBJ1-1	CASSRRQGKTEAFF
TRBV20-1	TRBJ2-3	CSARDTGNTDTQYF
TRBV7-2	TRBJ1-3	CASSLRLAGNTIYF